A selection of T cell receptor beta chains follows, all from one sample in a study of blood T cell repertoires in COVID-19. Only in-frame clones appear in the TCRdb table, and some are missing; sequencing was by immunoSEQ multiplex PCR. Of approximately 270,000 clones listed, approximately 90% are singletons. The specimen sequenced was peripheral blood. The origin of the receptors is a man in his thirties or forties with acute or convalescent COVID-19. CDR3s include the opening cysteine and the closing phenylalanine or tryptophan.

v_gene	j_gene	CDR3aa
TRBV19	TRBJ2-3	CASSVSGVGDTQYF
TRBV7-8	TRBJ2-1	CASSWGLNNEQFF
TRBV6-5	TRBJ1-1	CASRSRQLPAFF
TRBV29-1	TRBJ1-2	CSVDTLGLNYGYTF
TRBV7-6	TRBJ1-1	CASSSEGVVNTEAFF
TRBV6-5	TRBJ1-6	CASTAMSSYNSPLHF
TRBV2	TRBJ1-2	CASEAPAGYGYTF
TRBV20-1	TRBJ2-7	CSAGTGGEQYF
TRBV5-1	TRBJ1-6	CASSSAGGGSSNSPLHF
TRBV2	TRBJ2-7	CASSQTYEQYF
TRBV4-1	TRBJ2-7	CASSHDTGMYEQYF
TRBV20-1	TRBJ1-1	CSASYGPNTEAFF
TRBV27	TRBJ1-6	CASKSGQGRSPLHF
TRBV28	TRBJ1-2	CASSLLNYGYTF
TRBV27	TRBJ2-5	CASSLAVGGYMETQYF
TRBV5-6	TRBJ1-4	CASSGWTLSNEKLFF